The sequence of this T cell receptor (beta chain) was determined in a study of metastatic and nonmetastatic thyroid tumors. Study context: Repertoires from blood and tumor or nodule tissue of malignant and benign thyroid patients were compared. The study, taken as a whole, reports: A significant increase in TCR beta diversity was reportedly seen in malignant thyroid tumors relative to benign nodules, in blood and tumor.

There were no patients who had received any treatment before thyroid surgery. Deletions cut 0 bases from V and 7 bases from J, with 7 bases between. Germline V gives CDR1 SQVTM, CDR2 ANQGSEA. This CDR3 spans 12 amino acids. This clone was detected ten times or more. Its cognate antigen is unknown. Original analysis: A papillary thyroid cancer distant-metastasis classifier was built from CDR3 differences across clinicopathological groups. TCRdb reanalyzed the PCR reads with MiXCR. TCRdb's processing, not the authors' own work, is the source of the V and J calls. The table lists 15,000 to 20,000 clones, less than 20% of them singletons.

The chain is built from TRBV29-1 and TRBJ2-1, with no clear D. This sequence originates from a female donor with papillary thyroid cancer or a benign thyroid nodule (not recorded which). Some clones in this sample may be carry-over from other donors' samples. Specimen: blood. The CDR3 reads CSVEDLLNEQFF. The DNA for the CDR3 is TGCAGCGTTGAAGATCTTTTGAATGAGCAGTTCTTC.